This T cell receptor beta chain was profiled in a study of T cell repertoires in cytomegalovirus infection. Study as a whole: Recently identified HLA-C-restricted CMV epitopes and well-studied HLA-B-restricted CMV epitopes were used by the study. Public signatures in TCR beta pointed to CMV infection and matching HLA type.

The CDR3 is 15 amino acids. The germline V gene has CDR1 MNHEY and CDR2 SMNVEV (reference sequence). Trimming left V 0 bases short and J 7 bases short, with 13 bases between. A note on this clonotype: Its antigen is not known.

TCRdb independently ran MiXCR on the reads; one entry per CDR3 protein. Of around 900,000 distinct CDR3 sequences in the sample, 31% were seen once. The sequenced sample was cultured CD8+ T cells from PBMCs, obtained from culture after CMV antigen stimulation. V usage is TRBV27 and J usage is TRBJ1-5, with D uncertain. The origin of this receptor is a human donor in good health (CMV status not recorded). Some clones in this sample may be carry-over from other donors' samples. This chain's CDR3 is CASSLSQWVGQPQHF. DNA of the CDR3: TGTGCCAGCAGTTTATCCCAATGGGTAGGGCAGCCCCAGCATTTT.